These T cell receptor beta chains were read from a single sample in a study of shared clonotypes between healthy human individuals. The data were produced by immunoSEQ multiplex PCR, yet TCRdb's version contains in-frame clones alone and is incomplete. The table lists hundreds of thousands of clones, around 90% of them singletons, with roughly 24% in the top ten. Specimen: naive CD8+ T cells sorted from blood. All receptors come from a man aged 30 to 45 in good health. The CDR3 runs from the conserved cysteine through the conserved F or W. D genes are given only for firm matches. Expanded clones are given a class, and other clones once, few, many or no size at all.

once,TRBV7-9,-,TRBJ2-7,TGTGCCAGCAGCTCCTTCTCCTACGAGCAGTACTTC,CASSSFSYEQYF
-,TRBV5-4,-,TRBJ2-3,TGTGCCAGCAACCCCCTGGGGCCAGGGACTAGCACAGATACGCAGTATTTT,CASNPLGPGTSTDTQYF
few,TRBV27,-,TRBJ1-1,TGTGCCAGCGGGCATGGGCCGAACACTGAAGCTTTCTTT,CASGHGPNTEAFF
once,TRBV7-2,-,TRBJ1-1,TGTGCCAGCAGCTTACCTGCAGAAGCCTACTTT,CASSLPAEAYF
-,TRBV7-9,TRBD1,TRBJ2-5,TGTGCCAGCAGCTCGCCGGGACAGGGTTCGGAGACCCAGTACTTC,CASSSPGQGSETQYF
-,TRBV27,TRBD2,TRBJ2-1,TGTGCCAGCAGTTCGGCTAGCGGCCTCAATGAGCAGTTCTTC,CASSSASGLNEQFF
-,TRBV27,TRBD1,TRBJ2-1,TGTGCCAGCAGTTCCCCTGGACAGGGACCCTACAATGAGCAGTTCTTC,CASSSPGQGPYNEQFF
-,TRBV7-2,TRBD1,TRBJ2-5,TGTGCCAGCAGCTTACCTTCGGGACAGGGGGCGGTGGAGACCCAGTACTTC,CASSLPSGQGAVETQYF
once,TRBV9,TRBD2,TRBJ2-1,TGTGCCAGCAGCGCCGTGGGCGGGAGCCTCTACAATGAGCAGTTCTTC,CASSAVGGSLYNEQFF
-,TRBV7-9,-,TRBJ1-2,TGTGCCAGCAGCTTAGTGGCAGCCTATGGCTACACCTTC,CASSLVAAYGYTF
-,TRBV4-3,TRBD2,TRBJ2-5,TGCGCCAGCAGCCAAGCCTTGGACGCCGAATCCTTGGGGGGGAGGGAGACCCAGTACTTC,CASSQALDAESLGGRETQYF
once,TRBV2,-,TRBJ1-1,TGTGCCAGCAGTGGAGGAGTGGCTGAAGCTTTCTTT,CASSGGVAEAFF
-,TRBV11-3,-,TRBJ2-4,TGTGCCAGCAGCTTTGAGGGAGAACTAGCCAAAAACATTCAGTACTTC,CASSFEGELAKNIQYF
-,TRBV28,-,TRBJ2-7,TGTGCCAGCAGTTTAGGGAGATACGAGCAGTACTTC,CASSLGRYEQYF
-,TRBV4-1,TRBD2,TRBJ2-7,TGCGCCAGCAGCCAAGACCCTAGCGGGACCTACGAGCAGTACTTC,CASSQDPSGTYEQYF
-,TRBV27,TRBD1,TRBJ2-5,TGTGCCAGCAGTTCATACAGGGGTCAAGAGACCCAGTACTTC,CASSSYRGQETQYF
-,TRBV2,TRBD2,TRBJ2-7,TGTGCCAGCAGTGGAGCTAGCGGGAGATACGAGCAGTACTTC,CASSGASGRYEQYF
-,TRBV6-1,TRBD1,TRBJ2-1,TGTGCCAGCAGTGGGACAGGGAGAAACTACAATGAGCAGTTCTTC,CASSGTGRNYNEQFF
-,TRBV7-2,TRBD1,TRBJ1-3,TGTGCCAGCAGCTTAGCGGAACCGGACAGGCACTTCTCTGGAAACACCATATATTTT,CASSLAEPDRHFSGNTIYF
-,TRBV29-1,TRBD2,TRBJ2-2,TGCAGCGCCGCAGCTAGCGGGAGTACCGGGGAGCTGTTTTTT,CSAAASGSTGELFF
-,TRBV19,TRBD1,TRBJ2-2,TGTGCCAGTAGTATAGTAACAGGGGGTCCTTCGAACACCGGGGAGCTGTTTTTT,CASSIVTGGPSNTGELFF
-,TRBV18,TRBD2,TRBJ2-7,TGTGCCAGCTCACCTAGGGCGGGAGCGGTACACGAGCAGTACTTC,CASSPRAGAVHEQYF